These 20 T cell receptor beta chains were sequenced from one sample in a study of cytomegalovirus exposure and HLA in healthy donors. Primers for the PCR totalled 60 Vbeta and 13 Jbeta. Sequenced by immunoSEQ multiplex PCR; TCRdb stores in-frame clones only, minus some. The sample yields around 92,000 clones, around 81% seen once. Sequenced material: PBMCs. Source of these receptors: a man aged 18 to 30 in good health and CMV-seronegative.

This clone was observed a handful of times. The rearrangement joins TRBV10-3 to TRBJ1-4; D possibly corresponds to TRBD1 (5 bases). This CDR3 spans 14 amino acids. Germline lookup yields CDR1 ENHRY and CDR2 SYGVKD. V dropped 2 bases and J dropped 3 bases, with 7 bases sitting between them. This CDR3 is CAISEGQSNEKLFF. The CDR3, as DNA: TGTGCCATCAGTGAGGGACAATCTAATGAAAAACTGTTTTTT.

The CDR3 is CASSRLGATTNEKLFF. The CDR3 coding sequence is TGTGCCAGCAGCCGTCTGGGGGCGACAACTAATGAAAAACTGTTTTTT. The V gene is TRBV7-9, the J gene TRBJ1-4; the D gene is possibly TRBD1 (6 bases). Deletions cut 5 bases from V and 0 bases from J, with 13 bases between. The CDR3 contains 16 residues. Germline V gene lookup returns CDR1 SEHNR and CDR2 FQNEAQ (reference sequence).

This clone came up a few times. The rearrangement uses TRBV6-6 and TRBJ2-5; 7 nucleotides line up with TRBD2. Trimming removed 2 bases from V and 2 bases from J; junction bases left unmatched: 5. CDR1 MNHNY and CDR2 SVGAGI come from the germline V gene (reference sequence). This CDR3 has 15 amino acids. The CDR3 protein is CASSYGEGNQETQYF. DNA for the CDR3: TGTGCCAGCAGTTACGGGGAGGGCAATCAAGAGACCCAGTACTTC.

J is TRBJ2-7 and V is TRBV5-1; D is possibly TRBD1 (6 bases). CDR1 SGHRS and CDR2 YFSETQ come from the germline V gene. V lost 4 bases and J lost 1, with 9 bases in between. The CDR3 runs 13 residues. The CDR3 reads CASSEGVSYEQYF. In nucleotides, the CDR3 is TGCGCCAGCAGCGAGGGGGTGTCCTACGAGCAGTACTTC.

The chain recombines TRBV29-1 with TRBJ1-1; weak D call: TRBD1 (6 bases). V gave up 7 bases and J gave up 0 bases, with 12 bases separating them. The CDR3 covers 13 residues. Germline V lookup: CDR1 SQVTM, CDR2 ANQGSEA. The CDR3 is CSAEGDLNTEAFF. The CDR3 nucleotides read TGCAGCGCCGAGGGGGATCTGAACACTGAAGCTTTCTTT.

This chain connects TRBV30 to TRBJ2-1; the match to TRBD2 covers 13 bases. Germline V gene lookup returns CDR1 GTSNPN and CDR2 SVGIG (reference sequence). CDR3 length: 12 amino acids. The chain's CDR3 is CGGTSGANEQFF. CDR3 coding DNA: TGTGGTGGGACTAGCGGGGCTAATGAGCAGTTCTTC.

This CDR3 is CAWTPGQGAYGYTF. CDR3 coding DNA: TGTGCCTGGACCCCGGGACAGGGGGCTTATGGCTACACCTTC. The rearrangement links TRBV30 to TRBJ1-2, with 12 bases that match TRBD1. Trimming took 4 bases from V and 5 from J; bases not matched to a gene: 5. The length of the CDR3 is 14 residues. Germline V gene sequence: CDR1 GTSNPN, CDR2 SVGIG (reference sequence).

The chain has TRBV2 and TRBJ2-7; 9 nucleotides line up with TRBD1. Trimming took 5 bases from V and 3 from J; bases not matched to a gene: 11. Germline CDR1 SNHLY, CDR2 FYNNEI. The CDR3 is made up of 16 amino acids. CDR3 amino acids: CASSSGTGLHSYEQYF. CDR3 coding DNA: TGTGCCAGCAGTTCCGGGACAGGGCTCCATAGCTACGAGCAGTACTTC.

The chain combines TRBV5-1 with TRBJ1-3, with D maybe TRBD1 (5 bases). The V end lost 7 bases, the J end lost 0 bases, and 14 bases lay between the germline ends. The germline gives CDR1 SGHRS, CDR2 YFSETQ. The length of the CDR3 is 15 residues. The CDR3 is CASRSGTGSGNTIYF. The CDR3 DNA is TGCGCCAGCCGAAGCGGGACGGGCTCTGGAAACACCATATATTTT. Based on the CDR3 plus reference TRBV5-1 and TRBJ1-3, the full variable domain is KAGVTQTPRYLIKTRGQQVTLSCSPISGHRSVSWYQQTPGQGLQFLFEYFSETQRNKGNFPGRFSGRQFSNSRSEMNVSTLELGDSALYLCASRSGTGSGNTIYFGEGSWLTVV.

The chain uses TRBV7-9 and TRBJ1-2; 8 bases line up with TRBD1. The V gene end was trimmed by 5 bases and the J gene end by 4 bases; junction bases not matched to a gene: 9. The CDR3 runs to 15 residues. CDR1 is SEHNR, CDR2 FQNEAQ, per germline (reference sequence). This CDR3 is CASSPRTGQSYGYTF. CDR3 nucleotide sequence: TGTGCCAGCAGCCCGAGGACAGGGCAAAGCTATGGCTACACCTTC.

This sequence joins TRBV5-5 and TRBJ1-6, with D possibly being TRBD1 (6 bases). V was shortened by 2 bases and J by 8 bases, with 17 bases between the two germline ends. Germline loops: CDR1 SGHKS, CDR2 YYEKEE (reference sequence). The CDR3 runs to 16 residues. The chain's CDR3 is CASSFGGGQFYSPLHF. Written as DNA, the CDR3 is TGTGCCAGCAGCTTTGGGGGTGGACAGTTCTATTCACCCCTCCACTTT.

The chain uses TRBV14 and TRBJ2-3, with D uncertain. The germline V and J ends were trimmed by 0 bases and 5 bases, with 9 bases remaining between them. Germline V gene sequence: CDR1 SGHDN, CDR2 FVKESK. This CDR3 contains 14 residues. The CDR3 DNA reads TGTGCCAGCAGCCAAGATACAGATCGAGATACGCAGTATTTT. As protein: CASSQDTDRDTQYF.

The V and J genes are TRBV6-1 and TRBJ1-2; tentatively, D is TRBD1 (6 bases). The V and J ends lost 3 bases and 0 bases respectively, with 17 bases between them. Germline V CDR1 and CDR2: MNHNS, SASEGT. The CDR3 is 17 amino acids. CDR3 coding DNA: TGTGCCAGCAGTGAGATAATTGACAGGAGAGCTAACTATGGCTACACCTTC. Its protein is CASSEIIDRRANYGYTF.

V is TRBV6-7 and J is TRBJ2-1; perhaps TRBD1 as D (5 bases). TRBV6-7 is an open reading frame, and its role is uncertain. The V end was cut by 4 bases, the J end by 14 bases, with 9 bases between. This CDR3 spans 10 amino acids. CDR3: CASSSDIEFF. For the CDR3, the DNA is TGTGCCAGCAGTTCGGACATTGAGTTCTTC.

In this sample, this clone turned up a few times. The chain links TRBV2 to TRBJ1-2; 7 nucleotides align to TRBD1. The CDR3 totals 14 residues. V was pared by 7 bases and J by 5 bases, with 10 bases of the junction left unmatched. The germline gives CDR1 SNHLY, CDR2 FYNNEI. The CDR3 region has the DNA TGTGCCAGCAAAACACATGCACAGGGGTATGGCTACACCTTC. It translates to CASKTHAQGYGYTF.

Here the CDR3 DNA reads TGTGCCATCAGTGCTCGGGTGGACACTGAAGCTTTCTTT. Protein: CAISARVDTEAFF. The chain recombines TRBV10-3 with TRBJ1-1; D is undetermined. Trimming took 4 bases from V and 3 from J, leaving 9 bases between them. Germline CDR1 is ENHRY and CDR2 is SYGVKD. The CDR3 has 13 amino acids.

The chain recombines TRBV7-2 with TRBJ2-1, with 7 positions matching TRBD1. The germline V gene encodes CDR1 SGHTA and CDR2 FQGNSA. The CDR3 loop spans 15 amino acids. Trimming took 10 bases from V and 0 from J; bases not matched to a gene: 9. The CDR3 loop is CANSQRDSSYNEQFF. CDR3 DNA sequence: TGTGCCAACTCCCAGAGGGACAGCTCCTACAATGAGCAGTTCTTC.

The rearrangement uses TRBV6-1 and TRBJ1-1; possibly TRBD1 for D (5 bases). Germline-derived CDR1 and CDR2 are MNHNS and SASEGT. With 5 bases removed from V and 3 bases from J, the gap between germline ends came to 10 bases. The CDR3 consists of 13 residues. CDR3 loop: CASSWGGDTEAFF. The DNA for the CDR3 is TGTGCCAGCAGTTGGGGGGGGGACACTGAAGCTTTCTTT.

This clone was seen a handful of times. The V and J genes are TRBV11-2 and TRBJ2-1; 11 positions agree with TRBD2. This CDR3 region has 15 residues. V was clipped by 4 bases and J by 5 bases; unmatched bases: 4. Germline CDR1 and CDR2: SGHAT and FQNNGV. The CDR3 sequence is CASSWGTSGDNEQFF. In nucleotides, the CDR3 is TGTGCCAGCAGCTGGGGGACTAGCGGTGACAATGAGCAGTTCTTC.

This sequence joins TRBV19 and TRBJ1-2; 8 nucleotides line up with TRBD1. With V trimmed by 5 bases and J by 0 bases, 11 bases remained unmatched. CDR3 length: 17 amino acids. The germline gives CDR1 LNHDA, CDR2 SQIVND (reference sequence). The CDR3 nucleotides are TGTGCCAGTAGTGTTACACCCACGACAGGGGCTAACTATGGCTACACCTTC. Its translation is CASSVTPTTGANYGYTF.